Presented here are 3 T cell receptor beta chains from one specimen sequenced in a study of T-cell reconstitution after alpha-beta-depleted transplantation in children. For TCRbeta, the library was prepared with unique molecular identifiers. One entry per CDR3 protein, called by TCRdb with MiXCR from the PCR reads. The data hold about 500,000 distinct CDR3 sequences, with roughly 33% observed a single time. The source was PBMCs from the stem cell graft donor, collected from the stem cell graft. The receptors derive from a human donor who donated a stem cell graft to a child with aplastic anemia.

A few counts support this clonotype. The V and J genes are TRBV6-2 or TRBV6-3 and TRBJ2-1, with 9 bases matching TRBD1. Trimming at V came to 6 bases and at J to 1 base, leaving 7 bases not matched to a gene. The CDR3 extends over 16 amino acids. Germline CDR1 and CDR2: MNHEY and SVGEGT. The CDR3 region has the DNA TGTGCCAGCAGCCCGGGACAGGGAATTTCCTACAATGAGCAGTTCTTC. The encoded protein is CASSPGQGISYNEQFF.

CDR3 sequence reads: CSVERDRRYGYTF. In DNA, the CDR3 is TGCAGCGTTGAGCGGGACAGGAGATATGGCTACACCTTC. V is TRBV29-1 and J is TRBJ1-2, with 8 bases aligning to TRBD1. J lost 5 bases, V lost 3 bases, and 5 bases had no gene match. The CDR3 totals 13 residues. CDR1 is SQVTM and CDR2 is ANQGSEA in the germline V gene. Supplemented by reference TRBV29-1 and TRBJ1-2, the full variable domain reads SAVISQKPSRDICQRGTSLTIQCQVDSQVTMMFWYRQQPGQSLTLIATANQGSEATYESGFVIDKFPISRPNLTFSTLTVSNMSPEDSSIYLCSVERDRRYGYTFGSGTRLTVV.

The chain is built from TRBV27 and TRBJ1-1, with D perhaps TRBD1 (5 bases). Germline CDR1 and CDR2: MNHEY and SMNVEV (reference sequence). V was trimmed by 8 bases and J by 4 bases, leaving 11 bases between them. The CDR3 has 12 amino acids. CDR3 sequence: CASGTGGTEAFF. CDR3 sequence (DNA): TGTGCCAGCGGAACCGGGGGCACTGAAGCTTTCTTT.